This T cell receptor beta chain stems from a study of OX40 agonist ivuxolimab in advanced cancers. About the study as a whole: Ivuxolimab was a fully human IgG2 agonistic monoclonal antibody targeting the costimulatory receptor OX40 (CD134). The purpose of peripheral TCRbeta sequencing was to test whether ivuxolimab changed TCR sequence diversity and led to clonal T-cell expansion. Prior anti-PD-1, anti-PD-L1 or anti-CTLA-4 therapy was permitted, and 35% to 40% of dose-escalation patients had received checkpoint inhibitors. Partial responses occurred in three dose-escalation patients, of whom one had hepatocellular carcinoma and two had cutaneous melanoma. Of the approximately 50 dose-escalation patients, hepatocellular carcinoma was present in about 20, melanoma in some 15, renal cell carcinoma in 9 and head and neck cancer in 9. The dose-escalation cohort was around 84% male with a mean age of approximately 60 years, ranging from roughly 20 to 85. Intravenous ivuxolimab was administered to patients every 2 weeks at six dose levels: 0.01, 0.1, 0.3, 1.5, 3 and 10 mg/kg. The paper covers the monotherapy dose-escalation part of the phase I ivuxolimab trial, which included N of about 50 patients. What the work shows at the level of the full study, not this receptor alone: After ivuxolimab, expanded clones were on average more numerous among CD8+ T cells than among CD4+ T cells. Which antigens the clonally expanded peripheral T cells were specific for was not determined. At doses of 0.1 to 3.0 mg/kg, clonal expansion of both CD4+ and CD8+ T cells in blood was seen between baseline and week 6. Low levels of normalized T-cell clonal expansion were also seen in some patients who did not respond. In partial responders in the 0.1-3.0 mg/kg groups, normalized peripheral clonal expansion was found to be among the lowest, especially among CD8+ T cells.

Worth noting for this clone: Which antigen it targets is not known. Per-base qualities were not stored, and no clone one base away is much larger.

The trial excluded patients who had a history of autoimmune disease or were on systemic immunosuppression. Peripheral blood for TCR sequencing was collected from all dose cohorts at baseline, on cycle 4 day 1, and on cycle 7 day 1. The samples were taken from a phase I, first-in-human, multicenter, open-label dose-escalation trial of ivuxolimab. Adults with locally advanced or metastatic melanoma, renal cell carcinoma, hepatocellular carcinoma or head and neck squamous cell carcinoma were enrolled in the trial. Before TCR sequencing, CD4+ and CD8+ T cells were separately sorted from peripheral blood. Genomic DNA was isolated from the sorted cells so that the TCRbeta CDR3 region could be sequenced. The immunoSEQ Assay was used to sequence the TCRbeta CDR3 regions. Entries here come from immuneACCESS through TCRdb and include only in-frame sequences with V and J called. Some clones fail to appear in such tables; in the studies checked, an unresolved V gene covers under half of the shortfall, and the cause of the remainder is unknown. The sample table shows 35,000 to 45,000 clones, and 87% are seen once. 32% of the sample is held by the ten biggest clonotypes.

Counted from cysteine to phenylalanine, this CDR3 has 14 amino acids. Only the CDR3 DNA stays, 42 bases, in frame from base 1. The germline V gene encodes CDR1 SGHRS and CDR2 YFSETQ. V drops 0 bases and J drops 8 bases, leaving 14 bases in between. This sequence uses TRBV5-1 and TRBJ1-2, with the D gene call left open. This sequence was found in an adult with an advanced solid tumor such as melanoma, head and neck, liver or kidney cancer. Sequenced material: CD4+ or CD8+ T cells sorted from blood, taken in a trial of the OX40 agonist ivuxolimab. In nucleotide form, the sequence is TGCGCCAGCAGCTTGGATGTGTACTCCCGGGGCTACACCTTC. The resulting protein is CASSLDVYSRGYTF.